One sample yielded the 31 T cell receptor beta chains listed below, sequenced in a study of shared clonotypes between healthy human individuals. Clones were read by immunoSEQ multiplex PCR, and TCRdb kept only the in-frame ones, dropping some. Here the sample spans 2 million to 2.5 million clones, approximately 96% being singletons. Sequenced sample: naive CD4+ T cells sorted from blood. Specified subset: CD45RA+ positively selected. These TCRs come from a man between 18 and 29 years old in good health.

The sample holds a few counts of this clone. The sample holds other DNA sequences that translate to the same CDR3. The gene calls are TRBV30 and TRBJ1-4; D not resolved. V dropped 3 bases and J dropped 2 bases, with 1 base sitting between them. Germline V lookup: CDR1 GTSNPN, CDR2 SVGIG (reference sequence). The CDR3 extends over 11 amino acids. The CDR3 bases are TGTGCCTGGAGCACTAATGAAAAACTGTTTTTT. Protein product: CAWSTNEKLFF.

The chain is built from TRBV12-5 and TRBJ2-5; 11 bases match TRBD1. The CDR3 loop spans 15 amino acids. The germline gives CDR1 LGHNT, CDR2 FRNRAP. The trim removed 7 bases at V and 3 bases at J, leaving 7 bases unmatched. The CDR3 reads CASAHGTGGKETQYF. Written as DNA, the CDR3 is TGTGCTAGTGCACACGGGACAGGGGGAAAAGAGACCCAGTACTTC.

Remarks on this clone: Distinct nucleotide sequences in the sample also encode this CDR3. The rearrangement joins TRBV6-6 to TRBJ2-1; D gene uncertain. The CDR3 spans 11 residues. V lost 6 bases to trimming and J lost 4 bases, with 4 bases between them. Germline V gives CDR1 MNHNY, CDR2 SVGAGI (reference sequence). CDR3 protein: CASREYNEQFF. The CDR3 coding sequence is TGTGCCAGCAGAGAGTACAATGAGCAGTTCTTC.

This clone was counted a single time. The chain recombines TRBV28 with TRBJ1-6; 9 bases agree with TRBD1. CDR3 size: 15 residues. Unmatched junction bases numbered 10, after V lost 5 bases and J lost 11 bases. CDR1 and CDR2 (germline): MDHEN, SYDVKM. CDR3 nucleotides: TGTGCCAGCAGTACCCGACAGGGGGTAACTGCACCCCTCCACTTT. Its protein product is CASSTRQGVTAPLHF.

The CDR3, as DNA: TGCGCCAGCAGCTTGGGGCTAGCGGGGGGCTCGGCGGAGACCCAGTACTTC. Its translation: CASSLGLAGGSAETQYF. The chain joins TRBV5-1 to TRBJ2-5, with 11 bases matching TRBD2. The V and J ends lost 0 bases and 5 bases, in that order; junction bases with no gene match: 9. Germline CDR1 SGHRS, CDR2 YFSETQ. The CDR3 has 17 residues.

Remarks on this clone: Other DNA sequences in this specimen translate into the identical CDR3. This rearrangement joins TRBV5-1 to TRBJ2-7, with 12 bases fitting TRBD2. J lost 0 bases, V lost 4 bases, and 5 bases had no gene match. Germline values: CDR1 SGHRS, CDR2 YFSETQ. This CDR3 comprises 16 residues. The CDR3 sequence: CASSPGLAGVSYEQYF. In DNA, the CDR3 is TGCGCCAGCAGCCCGGGACTAGCGGGTGTCTCCTACGAGCAGTACTTC. Full variable domain (outside the CDR3, taken from reference TRBV5-1 and TRBJ2-7): KAGVTQTPRYLIKTRGQQVTLSCSPISGHRSVSWYQQTPGQGLQFLFEYFSETQRNKGNFPGRFSGRQFSNSRSEMNVSTLELGDSALYLCASSPGLAGVSYEQYFGPGTRLTVT.

The chain uses TRBV5-1 and TRBJ2-1, with 16 nucleotides matching TRBD2. V was clipped by 4 bases and J by 1 base; unmatched bases: 11. Germline CDR1 and CDR2: SGHRS and YFSETQ. The CDR3 totals 20 residues. DNA for the CDR3: TGCGCCAGCAGCCCAGGGACTAGCGGGAGGGCCTCCAGGTCCTACAATGAGCAGTTCTTC. Translated: CASSPGTSGRASRSYNEQFF. Looking up the rest from reference TRBV5-1 and TRBJ2-1 gives the full variable domain: KAGVTQTPRYLIKTRGQQVTLSCSPISGHRSVSWYQQTPGQGLQFLFEYFSETQRNKGNFPGRFSGRQFSNSRSEMNVSTLELGDSALYLCASSPGTSGRASRSYNEQFFGPGTRLTVL.

This chain links TRBV7-2 with TRBJ2-2; D is possibly TRBD1 or TRBD2 (6 bases each). V lost 3 bases, J lost 2 bases, and 10 bases lay in between. The CDR3 length is 15 residues. Germline loops: CDR1 SGHTA, CDR2 FQGNSA. In DNA form, the CDR3 reads TGTGCCAGCAGCTTTTACGGGGGCAACACCGGGGAGCTGTTTTTT. It codes for CASSFYGGNTGELFF.

CDR3 sequence reads: CASSPQRGELFF. Here the CDR3 DNA reads TGTGCCAGCAGCCCTCAGAGGGGGGAGCTGTTTTTT. The genes are TRBV7-2 and TRBJ2-2; D is undetermined. This CDR3 is built from 12 residues. V lost 5 bases and J lost 8, with 9 bases in between. CDR1 SGHTA and CDR2 FQGNSA come from the germline V gene.

This clone occurred once. This chain's CDR3 is CASSPQGKGNQPQHF. As DNA, the CDR3 is TGTGCCAGCAGTCCTCAGGGTAAGGGCAATCAGCCCCAGCATTTT. J is TRBJ1-5 and V is TRBV6-6, with D tentatively TRBD1 (5 bases). CDR3 length: 15 residues. Trimming left V 5 bases short and J 2 bases short, with 13 bases between. In germline, CDR1 is MNHNY, CDR2 SVGAGI (reference sequence).

This sequence joins TRBV5-1 and TRBJ1-3, with TRBD1 matching over 8 bases. V lost 0 bases and J lost 0; bases outside the gene matches: 11. Germline loops: CDR1 SGHRS, CDR2 YFSETQ. The length of the CDR3 is 19 residues. Here the CDR3 reads CASSLDDRGPIFSGNTIYF. CDR3 nucleotides: TGCGCCAGCAGCTTGGATGACAGGGGACCTATCTTCTCTGGAAACACCATATATTTT. Supplemented by reference TRBV5-1 and TRBJ1-3, the full variable domain reads KAGVTQTPRYLIKTRGQQVTLSCSPISGHRSVSWYQQTPGQGLQFLFEYFSETQRNKGNFPGRFSGRQFSNSRSEMNVSTLELGDSALYLCASSLDDRGPIFSGNTIYFGEGSWLTVV.

The rearrangement links TRBV7-2 to TRBJ2-2; D unclear. CDR1 SGHTA and CDR2 FQGNSA come from the germline V gene. This CDR3 has 15 residues. V lost 3 bases, J lost 1 base, and 9 bases lay in between. CDR3 in amino acids: CASSFGSVNTGELFF. CDR3 nucleotides: TGTGCCAGCAGCTTTGGCTCCGTGAACACCGGGGAGCTGTTTTTT.

This clone was seen a handful of times. The chain employs TRBV15 and TRBJ2-1; possibly TRBD2 for D (6 bases). The germline V gene encodes CDR1 LNHNV and CDR2 YYDKDF (reference sequence). This CDR3 spans 16 amino acids. The V and J ends lost 1 base and 2 bases respectively, with 12 bases between them. CDR3 sequence (DNA): TGTGCCACCAGCAGAGCTGGCGCGGGGCCCTACAATGAGCAGTTCTTC. Translating gives CATSRAGAGPYNEQFF.

In regard to this clone: Other nucleotide sequences from this sample produce the same CDR3. V is TRBV28 and J is TRBJ1-5; 10 bases map to TRBD1. The germline gives CDR1 MDHEN, CDR2 SYDVKM. This CDR3 region has 14 residues. Unmatched junction bases numbered 0, after V lost 5 bases and J lost 2 bases. For the CDR3, the DNA is TGTGCCAGCAGTGGGACAGGGGGCAATCAGCCCCAGCATTTT. The encoded protein is CASSGTGGNQPQHF.

The rearrangement links TRBV5-1 to TRBJ2-5; possible D gene TRBD2, 6 bases. V shed 0 bases and J shed 2 bases, with 14 bases lying between them. Germline V gene data show CDR1 as SGHRS and CDR2 as YFSETQ. CDR3 length: 16 amino acids. The CDR3 spells CASSLAPSVLQETQYF. CDR3 nucleotides: TGCGCCAGCAGCTTGGCGCCTAGCGTGCTACAAGAGACCCAGTACTTC.

The chain employs TRBV18 and TRBJ1-6, with D perhaps TRBD1 (5 bases). V lost 3 bases to trimming and J lost 4 bases, with 10 bases between them. This CDR3 is 15 amino acids long. Germline CDR1 KGHSH, CDR2 LQKENI. DNA of the CDR3: TGTGCCAGCTCACCCCAGGGTCCTTATAATTCACCCCTCCACTTT. This encodes CASSPQGPYNSPLHF.

The chain couples TRBV7-2 to TRBJ2-1; unclear D gene. V was cut by 3 bases and J by 8 bases, with 5 bases left in between. CDR3 size: 11 residues. Germline-derived CDR1 and CDR2 are SGHTA and FQGNSA. The CDR3 is CASSLIYEQFF. The CDR3 DNA is TGTGCCAGCAGCTTGATTTATGAGCAGTTCTTC.

The chain joins TRBV27 to TRBJ2-5, with 8 positions matching TRBD1. Looked up from germline, CDR1 is MNHEY and CDR2 is SMNVEV (reference sequence). V gave up 8 bases and J gave up 2 bases; unmatched junction bases: 10. The length of the CDR3 is 15 residues. For the CDR3, the DNA is TGTGCCAGCCGAGGGGGACAGGCTCCACAAGAGACCCAGTACTTC. This encodes CASRGGQAPQETQYF.

The V gene is TRBV5-1, the J gene TRBJ2-5, with D possibly called TRBD1 or TRBD2 (5 bases each). Per germline, CDR1 SGHRS and CDR2 YFSETQ. The CDR3 extends over 12 amino acids. The V and J ends lost 6 bases and 7 bases respectively, with 13 bases between them. CDR3 protein: CASNMGEGTQYF. The CDR3 bases are TGCGCCAGCAATATGGGGGAAGGGACCCAGTACTTC.

The rearrangement joins TRBV29-1 to TRBJ2-1; D not certain. The CDR3 contains 12 residues. CDR1 SQVTM and CDR2 ANQGSEA come from the germline V gene. Trimming cost V 5 bases and J 6 bases, with 11 bases left between them. CDR3 sequence: CSVLVLSNEQFF. DNA of the CDR3: TGCAGCGTTTTGGTACTGAGCAATGAGCAGTTCTTC.

The V gene is TRBV7-2, the J gene TRBJ2-3, with D perhaps given as TRBD1 or TRBD2 (6 bases each). This CDR3 has 16 amino acids. Trimming stripped 1 base from V and 6 bases from J, with 17 bases between. Germline assignment: CDR1 SGHTA and CDR2 FQGNSA. In nucleotides, the CDR3 is TGTGCCAGCAGCTTAGAAGGGGGAGGACCTCGGGATACGCAGTATTTT. This translates into CASSLEGGGPRDTQYF.

V usage is TRBV4-1 and J usage is TRBJ2-7; no clear D. Trimming pared 1 base from V and 3 bases from J, leaving 10 bases between. The CDR3 runs 14 residues. Germline-derived CDR1 and CDR2 are MGHRA and YSYEKL. The CDR3 bases are TGCGCCAGCAGCCAAGGAATCCAAGGCTACGAGCAGTACTTC. Translated, it gives CASSQGIQGYEQYF.

V usage is TRBV18 and J usage is TRBJ1-5; D call uncertain. CDR1 is KGHSH and CDR2 is LQKENI in the germline V gene. Trimming stripped 1 base from V and 4 bases from J, with 17 bases between. The CDR3 consists of 17 residues. The CDR3: CASSPLQVSAGNQPQHF. The DNA for the CDR3 is TGTGCCAGCTCACCACTTCAGGTTTCGGCAGGTAATCAGCCCCAGCATTTT. Full variable domain (remainder filled in from reference TRBV18 and TRBJ1-5): NAGVMQNPRHLVRRRGQEARLRCSPMKGHSHVYWYRQLPEEGLKFMVYLQKENIIDESGMPKERFSAEFPKEGPSILRIQQVVRGDSAAYFCASSPLQVSAGNQPQHFGDGTRLSIL.

The CDR3 nucleotides read TGTGCCAGCAGTTCCAGGGGGTTAACTGAAGCTTTCTTT. Its translation is CASSSRGLTEAFF. The chain combines TRBV28 with TRBJ1-1; 7 bases match TRBD1. CDR3 length equals 13 residues. CDR1 and CDR2 (germline): MDHEN, SYDVKM. V was clipped by 4 bases and J by 5 bases; unmatched bases: 4.

A single count supports this clone. V gene TRBV5-6 combines with J gene TRBJ1-1; D is perhaps TRBD1 (5 bases). V was shortened by 3 bases and J by 7 bases, with 13 bases between the two germline ends. This CDR3 is 13 amino acids long. Germline V gene lookup returns CDR1 SGHDT and CDR2 YYEEEE. CDR3 amino acids: CASSSTDFVEAFF. The CDR3 bases are TGTGCCAGCAGCTCGACAGATTTCGTTGAAGCTTTCTTT.

This chain links TRBV18 with TRBJ1-3; D unresolved. V was clipped by 5 bases and J by 0 bases, with 14 bases between them. The CDR3 has 16 amino acids. The V gene's germline CDR1 is KGHSH and CDR2 LQKENI. CDR3 nucleotide sequence: TGTGCCAGCTCAACCCTGACTGCTCCCTCTGGAAACACCATATATTTT. Translated: CASSTLTAPSGNTIYF.

The CDR3 nucleotides read TGTGCCAGCAGCCAGTCGAAACAGGGAAGCCTAGGGCCCCAGCATTTT. It specifies CASSQSKQGSLGPQHF. This sequence joins TRBV14 and TRBJ1-5, with a weak D call TRBD1 (6 bases). V dropped 3 bases and J dropped 9 bases, with 21 bases sitting between them. The CDR3 is 16 residues long. In germline, CDR1 is SGHDN, CDR2 FVKESK.

The rearrangement uses TRBV15 and TRBJ2-7; tentatively, D is TRBD2 (7 bases). The germline CDR1 and CDR2 sequences are LNHNV and YYDKDF (reference sequence). The CDR3 covers 17 residues. Trimming took 0 bases from V and 3 from J, leaving 18 bases between them. CDR3 in amino acids: CATSREAGAGIFYEQYF. In DNA, the CDR3 is TGTGCCACCAGCAGAGAGGCGGGGGCAGGGATCTTCTACGAGCAGTACTTC.

The V and J genes are TRBV18 and TRBJ1-2, with D unclear. Germline V gene sequence: CDR1 KGHSH, CDR2 LQKENI. The ends were cut back, 1 base at V and 7 bases at J, with 13 bases in the middle. This CDR3 is built from 14 residues. CDR3 protein: CASSPQGEGSGYTF. In DNA form, the CDR3 reads TGTGCCAGCTCACCACAGGGAGAAGGGAGTGGCTACACCTTC.

The chain combines TRBV28 with TRBJ2-7; TRBD1 agrees at 8 bases. From germline, CDR1 is MDHEN and CDR2 SYDVKM. V shed 5 bases and J 4 bases; nucleotides not matched to a gene: 7. The CDR3 sequence is 14 residues long. The CDR3 DNA sequence: TGTGCCAGCAGTCGCGGCGGACAGGGATACGAGCAGTACTTC. This translates into CASSRGGQGYEQYF.

The V and J genes are TRBV5-1 and TRBJ2-3, with no clear D. The V gene lost 1 base and the J gene lost 6 bases, with 9 bases spanning the gap. Per the germline V gene, CDR1 is SGHRS and CDR2 is YFSETQ. There are 13 residues in the CDR3. This chain's CDR3 is CASSLKGSDTQYF. CDR3 bases: TGCGCCAGCAGCTTGAAAGGGTCGGATACGCAGTATTTT.